The 2 T cell receptor beta chains below were found in one sample sequenced in a study of Graves' ophthalmopathy and Graves' hyperthyroidism. The authors amplified TCR beta CDR3 regions from RNA transcripts. An initial RT-PCR round employing HTBI primers preceded a second-round multiplex PCR. TCRdb ran MiXCR on the multiplex PCR reads and lists one entry per CDR3 protein. Seen here are about 740,000 distinct CDR3 sequences, 35% to 50% observed once, and the top ten hold 35% to 55%. Material: peripheral blood. The receptors here all came from an adult man with Graves' ophthalmopathy.

This clonotype was counted once. This chain uses TRBV10-3 with TRBJ2-5, with D uncertain. The last part of the DNA fits TRBJ2-7 better; the J call may be wrong. The germline V gene encodes CDR1 ENHRY and CDR2 SYGVKD. This CDR3 spans 13 amino acids. The CDR3 DNA reads as TGTGCCAGCAGCTCTTTTAACTCCTACGAGCAGTACTTC. Encoded protein: CASSSFNSYEQYF.

Concerning this clonotype itself: The conserved phenylalanine or tryptophan normally closing the CDR3 is absent here, so this likely arose from a read error. The CDR3 protein is CASSSPTGEPNTGELFL. Here the CDR3 DNA reads TGTGCCAGCAGCTCACCGACAGGGGAACCGAACACCGGGGAGCTGTTTTTG. V gene TRBV25-1 combines with J gene TRBJ2-2; 8 nucleotides line up with TRBD1. J gave up 0 bases and V 6 bases, and 9 bases lay outside the gene matches. Per germline, CDR1 MGHDK and CDR2 SYGVNS. The CDR3 contains 17 residues.